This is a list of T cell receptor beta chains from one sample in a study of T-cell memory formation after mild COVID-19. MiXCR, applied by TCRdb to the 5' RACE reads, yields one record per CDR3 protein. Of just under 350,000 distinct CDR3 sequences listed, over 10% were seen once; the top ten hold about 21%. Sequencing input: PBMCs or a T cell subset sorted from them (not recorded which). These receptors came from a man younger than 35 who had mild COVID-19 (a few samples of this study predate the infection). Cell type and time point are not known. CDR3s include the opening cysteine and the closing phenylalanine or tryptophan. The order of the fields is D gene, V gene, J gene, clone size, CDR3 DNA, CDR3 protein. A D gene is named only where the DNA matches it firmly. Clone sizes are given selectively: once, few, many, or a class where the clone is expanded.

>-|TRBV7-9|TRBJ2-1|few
TGTGCCACCCCGGCGGCTGGGCAGTTCTTC
CATPAAGQFF
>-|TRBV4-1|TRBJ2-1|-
TGCGCCAGCAGCCCTCGACGGGGCGATGAGCAGTTCTTC
CASSPRRGDEQFF
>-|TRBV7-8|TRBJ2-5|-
TGTGCCAGCAGCTTAGCGATCCAGGGCCAAAGGGAGACCCAGTACTTC
CASSLAIQGQRETQYF
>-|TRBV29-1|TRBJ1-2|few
TGCAGCGTTGAAGATCGGTATGTGGGCTATGGCTACACCTTC
CSVEDRYVGYGYTF
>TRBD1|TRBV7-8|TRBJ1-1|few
TGTGCCAGCAGCTTAAGGCGGAACAGGGGGGAAGCTTTCTTT
CASSLRRNRGEAFF
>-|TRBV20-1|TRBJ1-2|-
TGCAGTGCCCCCGGGTCACAGGGCTACACCTTC
CSAPGSQGYTF
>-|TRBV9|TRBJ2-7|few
TGTGCCAGCAGCGCGGACCGGGACTACGAGCAGTACTTC
CASSADRDYEQYF
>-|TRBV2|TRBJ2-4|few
TGTGCCAGCAGCAGGTTACTAACCAAAAACATTCAGTACTTC
CASSRLLTKNIQYF
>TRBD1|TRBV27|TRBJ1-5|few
TGTGCCAGCAGTGCAGACAGGGTCGGGGCCCAGCATTTT
CASSADRVGAQHF
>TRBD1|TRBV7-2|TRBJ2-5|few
TGTGCCAGCAGCCAAGACAGGGTAGGGGCGGAGACCCAGTACTTC
CASSQDRVGAETQYF
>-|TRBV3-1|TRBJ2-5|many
TGTGCCAGCAGACTCCTCGAGACCCAGTACTTC
CASRLLETQYF
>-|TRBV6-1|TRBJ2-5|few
TGTGCCAGCAGGTTGGGGGACACCTTCCAAGAGACCCAGTACTTC
CASRLGDTFQETQYF
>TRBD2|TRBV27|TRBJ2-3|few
TGTGCCAGCAGTTTAGGCCCCTCCGTTAGCGGGGGCTACACAGATACGCAGTATTTT
CASSLGPSVSGGYTDTQYF
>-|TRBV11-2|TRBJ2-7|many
TGTGCCAGCAGCTTACAGGGAACCGAGCAGTACTTC
CASSLQGTEQYF
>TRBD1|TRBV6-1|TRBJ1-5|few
TGTGCCAGCAGTCCCGACAGGGTTCAGCCCCAGCATTTT
CASSPDRVQPQHF
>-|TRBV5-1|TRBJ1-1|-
TGCGCCAGCAGCTTGGTTACGTTGAACACTGAAGCTTTCTTT
CASSLVTLNTEAFF
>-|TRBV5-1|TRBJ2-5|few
TGCGCCAGCAGAATGCCTGGGGAGACCCAGTACTTC
CASRMPGETQYF
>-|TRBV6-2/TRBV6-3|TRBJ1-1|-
TGTGCCAGCATCAAATCCCCCCCGTTAACTGAAGCCTTCTTT
CASIKSPPLTEAFF
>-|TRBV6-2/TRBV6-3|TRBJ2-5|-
TGTGCCAGCAGTTACATAGGGGTAGCCCAGTACTTC
CASSYIGVAQYF
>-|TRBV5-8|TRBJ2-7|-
TGTGCCAGCAGCTTGACCGACTCAAGGTACAGTCGGCAGTACTTC
CASSLTDSRYSRQYF
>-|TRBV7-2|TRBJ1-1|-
TGTGCCAGCAGCTTAGATCCTGGTGACACTGAAGCTTTCTTT
CASSLDPGDTEAFF
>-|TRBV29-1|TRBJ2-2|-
TGCAGCGTTGGGGGACCCACCGGGGAGCTGTTTTTT
CSVGGPTGELFF
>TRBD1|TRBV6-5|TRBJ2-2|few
TGTGCCAGCAGTACCCGGGACAGACTCTCCTACACCGGGGAGCTGTTTTTT
CASSTRDRLSYTGELFF
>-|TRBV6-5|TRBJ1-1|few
TGTGCCAGCAGTTATCGCAAGAACACTGAAGCTTTCTTT
CASSYRKNTEAFF
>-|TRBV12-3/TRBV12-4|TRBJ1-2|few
TGTGCCAGCAGGCCCACCGAAGCCTATGGCTACACCTTC
CASRPTEAYGYTF
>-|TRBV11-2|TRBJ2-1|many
TGTGCCAGCAGCCTGAACAGGAATGAGCAGTTCTTC
CASSLNRNEQFF
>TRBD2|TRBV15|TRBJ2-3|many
TGTGCCACCAGCCCGGGACTACCGACAGATACGCAGTATTTT
CATSPGLPTDTQYF